This T cell receptor beta chain was observed in a study of human T cells and chemical hapten exposure. About the study: Weekly scalp doses of diphenylcyclopropenone were given to patients during the approximately 25-week study. Study-wide findings and caveats: The number of TCRs above 1 in 1000 frequency did not change after DPC sensitization.

TCRdb passed the RACE reads through MiXCR, listing each CDR3 protein once. Of roughly 84,000 distinct CDR3 sequences listed, 10% are singletons. Time point indicated: patch test 2, 6 weeks after DPC sensitization. As to treatment: therapeutic diphenylcyclopropenone sensitization with weekly scalp DPC. This clonotype was seen ten or more times. Its antigen is currently unknown. The CDR3 consists of 14 residues. The V segment lost 10 bases and the J segment 0 bases; nucleotides outside the gene matches: 8. The germline V gene has CDR1 SGHTA and CDR2 FQGNSA. The clonotype comes from a woman aged 45-60 years with alopecia areata. Some clones in this sample may be carry-over from other donors' samples. The chain combines TRBV7-2 with TRBJ1-1; 7 positions agree with TRBD1. The source material was whole blood, sampled in connection with sensitization to the hapten diphenylcyclopropenone (DPC). The CDR3 DNA sequence: TGTGCCACCACTACTACAGGGGTGAACACTGAAGCTTTCTTT. Its translation: CATTTTGVNTEAFF.